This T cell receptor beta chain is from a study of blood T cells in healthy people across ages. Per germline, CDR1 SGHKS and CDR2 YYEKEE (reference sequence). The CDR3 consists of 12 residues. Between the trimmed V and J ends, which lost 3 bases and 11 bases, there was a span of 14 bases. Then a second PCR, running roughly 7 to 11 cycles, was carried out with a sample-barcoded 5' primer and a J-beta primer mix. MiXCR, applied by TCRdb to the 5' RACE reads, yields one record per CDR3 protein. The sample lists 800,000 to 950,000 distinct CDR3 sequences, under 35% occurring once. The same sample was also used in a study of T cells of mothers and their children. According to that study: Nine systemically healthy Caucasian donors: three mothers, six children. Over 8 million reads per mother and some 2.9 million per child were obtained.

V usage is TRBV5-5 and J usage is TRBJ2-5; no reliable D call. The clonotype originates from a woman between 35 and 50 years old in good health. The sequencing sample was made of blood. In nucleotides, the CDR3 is TGTGCCAGCAGCTCGGACGTGCAGGAGCAGTACTTC. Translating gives CASSSDVQEQYF.